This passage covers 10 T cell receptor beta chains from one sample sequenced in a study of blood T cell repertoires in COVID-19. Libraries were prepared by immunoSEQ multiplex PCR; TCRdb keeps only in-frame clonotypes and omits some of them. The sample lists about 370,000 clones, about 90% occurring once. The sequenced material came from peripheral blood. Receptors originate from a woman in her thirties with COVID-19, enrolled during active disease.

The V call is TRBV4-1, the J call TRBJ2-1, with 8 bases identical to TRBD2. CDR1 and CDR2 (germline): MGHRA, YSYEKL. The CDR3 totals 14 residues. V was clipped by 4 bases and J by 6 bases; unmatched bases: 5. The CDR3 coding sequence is TGCGCCAGCAGCCCCGGACTAGCCGTCAATGAGCAGTTCTTC. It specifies CASSPGLAVNEQFF.

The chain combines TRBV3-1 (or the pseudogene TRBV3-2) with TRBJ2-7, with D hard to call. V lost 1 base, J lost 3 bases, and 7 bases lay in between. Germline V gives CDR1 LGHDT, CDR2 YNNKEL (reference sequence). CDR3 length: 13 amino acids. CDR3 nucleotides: TGTGCCAGCAGCCAAGGGCCAGGCTACGAGCAGTACGTC. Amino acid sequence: CASSQGPGYEQYV.

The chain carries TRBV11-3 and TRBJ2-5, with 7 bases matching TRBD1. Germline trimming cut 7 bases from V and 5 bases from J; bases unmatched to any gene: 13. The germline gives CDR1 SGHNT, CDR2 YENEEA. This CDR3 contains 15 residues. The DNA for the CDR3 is TGTGCCAGCAATCCGGAGACAGGGTTGGGGGAGACCCAGTACTTC. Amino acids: CASNPETGLGETQYF.

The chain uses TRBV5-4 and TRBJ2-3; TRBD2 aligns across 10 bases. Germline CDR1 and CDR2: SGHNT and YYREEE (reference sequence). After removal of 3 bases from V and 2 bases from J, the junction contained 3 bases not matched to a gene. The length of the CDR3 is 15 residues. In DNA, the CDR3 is TGTGCCAGCAGCTCTAGCGGGGGTAACACAGATACGCAGTATTTT. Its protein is CASSSSGGNTDTQYF.

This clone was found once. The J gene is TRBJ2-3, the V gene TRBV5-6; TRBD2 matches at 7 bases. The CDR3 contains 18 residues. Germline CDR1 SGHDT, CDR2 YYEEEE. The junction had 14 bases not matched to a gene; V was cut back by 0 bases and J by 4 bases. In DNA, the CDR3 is TGTGCCAGCAGCTTGGAGTTGAGGGGAGGGCCCGGTTCAGATACGCAGTATTTT. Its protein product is CASSLELRGGPGSDTQYF.

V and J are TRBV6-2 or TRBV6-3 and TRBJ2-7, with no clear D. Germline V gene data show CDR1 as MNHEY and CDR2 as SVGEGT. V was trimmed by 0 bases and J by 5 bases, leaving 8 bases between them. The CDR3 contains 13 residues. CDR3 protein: CASSYSGVDEQYV. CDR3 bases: TGTGCCAGCAGTTACTCTGGAGTTGACGAGCAGTACGTC.

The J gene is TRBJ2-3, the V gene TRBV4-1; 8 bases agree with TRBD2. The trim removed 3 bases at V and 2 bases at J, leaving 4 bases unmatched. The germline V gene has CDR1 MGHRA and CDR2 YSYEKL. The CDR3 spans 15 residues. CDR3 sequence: CASSHIAGTTDTQYF. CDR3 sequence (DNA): TGCGCCAGCAGCCATATAGCGGGGACCACAGATACGCAGTATTTT.

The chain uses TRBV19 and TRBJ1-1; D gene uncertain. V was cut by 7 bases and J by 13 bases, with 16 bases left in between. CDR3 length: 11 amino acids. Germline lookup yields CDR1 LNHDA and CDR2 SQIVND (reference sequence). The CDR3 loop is CASKNGGVVFF. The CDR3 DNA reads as TGTGCCAGTAAAAATGGAGGAGTTGTTTTCTTT.

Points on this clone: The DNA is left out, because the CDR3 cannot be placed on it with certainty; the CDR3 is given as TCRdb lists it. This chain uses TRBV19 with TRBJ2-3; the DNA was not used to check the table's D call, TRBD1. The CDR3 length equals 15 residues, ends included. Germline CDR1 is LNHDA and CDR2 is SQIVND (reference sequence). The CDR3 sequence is CASTSGRASTDTQYF.

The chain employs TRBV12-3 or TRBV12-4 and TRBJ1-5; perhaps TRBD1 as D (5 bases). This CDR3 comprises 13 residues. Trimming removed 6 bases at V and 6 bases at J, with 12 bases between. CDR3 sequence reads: CASSAAQGQPQHF. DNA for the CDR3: TGTGCCAGCAGCGCAGCTCAGGGTCAGCCCCAGCATTTT.